The 15 T cell receptor beta chains below were found in one sample sequenced in a study of blood T cell repertoires in COVID-19. Repertoires were generated with immunoSEQ multiplex PCR, while TCRdb's copy carries only in-frame clones and drops some. The table lists some 170,000 clones, more than 80% of them singletons. The sequenced sample was peripheral blood. These receptors originate from a woman aged 40 to 55 with COVID-19, enrolled during active disease.

The V call is TRBV10-3, the J call TRBJ1-2; possible D gene TRBD1, 5 bases. V dropped 8 bases and J dropped 2 bases, with 15 bases sitting between them. The CDR3 sequence is 14 residues long. Per the germline V gene, CDR1 is ENHRY and CDR2 is SYGVKD. As DNA, the CDR3 is TGTGCCATCCAAGGGACTGGGCCCAACTATGGCTACACCTTC. Its protein product is CAIQGTGPNYGYTF.

This clone was observed a single time. The rearrangement uses TRBV7-6 and TRBJ2-1, with 10 bases that match TRBD2. The CDR3 spans 17 residues. Trimming cost V 4 bases and J 4 bases; bases outside gene matches: 10. In germline, CDR1 is SGHVS, CDR2 FNYEAQ. CDR3 residues: CASSSQEVAGGYNEQFF. Here the CDR3 DNA reads TGTGCCAGCAGCTCGCAGGAGGTAGCGGGGGGTTACAATGAGCAGTTCTTC.

Of note for this clone: Distinct nucleotide sequences in the sample also encode this CDR3. The V and J genes are TRBV7-9 and TRBJ2-3; 7 bases fit TRBD2. This CDR3 comprises 14 residues. Germline V gives CDR1 SEHNR, CDR2 FQNEAQ (reference sequence). Trimming removed 3 bases from V and 0 bases from J; junction bases left unmatched: 0. Written as DNA, the CDR3 is TGTGCCAGCAGCTTTAGCGGGAGCACAGATACGCAGTATTTT. Protein sequence: CASSFSGSTDTQYF.

This chain connects TRBV10-2 to TRBJ2-1; 9 positions match TRBD2. The trim removed 4 bases at V and 0 bases at J, leaving 1 base unmatched. The CDR3 consists of 15 residues. CDR1 is WSHSY, CDR2 SAAADI, per germline. The CDR3 DNA is TGCGCCAGCAGTGGTAGCGGGAGCTCCTACAATGAGCAGTTCTTC. It codes for CASSGSGSSYNEQFF.

This chain connects TRBV4-1 to TRBJ1-4; TRBD1 might be the D (5 bases). The CDR3 runs to 16 residues. V lost 6 bases and J 7 bases, leaving 21 bases between the germline ends. Germline lookup yields CDR1 MGHRA and CDR2 YSYEKL. CDR3 region: CASSGQGLQPSEKLFF. For the CDR3, the DNA is TGCGCCAGCAGTGGACAAGGTCTCCAGCCGAGTGAAAAACTGTTTTTT.

The chain couples TRBV18 to TRBJ1-3; no firm D call. Trimming took 5 bases from V and 2 from J, leaving 10 bases between them. Germline CDR1 is KGHSH and CDR2 is LQKENI. There are 14 residues in the CDR3. The CDR3 coding sequence is TGTGCCAGCTCAACTGCTAGCACTGGAAACACCATATATTTT. Translation: CASSTASTGNTIYF.

The chain links TRBV5-4 to TRBJ2-3; D may be TRBD2 (7 bases). Trimming removed 5 bases from V and 1 base from J, with 14 bases in between. This CDR3 comprises 15 residues. Germline values: CDR1 SGHNT, CDR2 YYREEE (reference sequence). The CDR3 loop reads CASRGGPVGTDTQYF. CDR3 sequence (DNA): TGTGCCAGCAGGGGGGGGCCGGTCGGCACAGATACGCAGTATTTT.

V usage is TRBV12-3 or TRBV12-4 and J usage is TRBJ2-7, with 7 bases fitting TRBD2. This CDR3 spans 12 amino acids. V was clipped by 5 bases and J by 4 bases; unmatched bases: 2. The CDR3 bases are TGTGCCAGCAGTCCCGGGGGGTACGAGCAGTACGTC. Translated: CASSPGGYEQYV.

This clone was found a few times. The J gene is TRBJ1-6, the V gene TRBV2, with 8 positions matching TRBD1. CDR3 length: 17 amino acids. In germline, CDR1 is SNHLY, CDR2 FYNNEI. J gave up 8 bases and V 9 bases, and 18 bases lay outside the gene matches. CDR3: CARDGDRNGQFDSPLHF. CDR3 nucleotides: TGTGCCAGGGACGGGGACAGGAATGGTCAATTCGATTCACCCCTCCACTTT.

V gene TRBV28 combines with J gene TRBJ1-6; D unresolved. Between the trimmed V and J ends, which lost 2 bases and 10 bases, there was a span of 12 bases. CDR1 MDHEN and CDR2 SYDVKM come from the germline V gene. The CDR3 loop spans 14 amino acids. The chain's CDR3 is CASSLSHVYSPLHF. DNA of the CDR3: TGTGCCAGCAGTTTAAGCCACGTTTACTCACCCCTCCACTTT.

The chain has TRBV27 and TRBJ1-1, with TRBD1 matching 8 bases. The J segment lost 5 bases and the V segment lost 5 bases, leaving 7 bases of the junction unmatched. Germline-derived CDR1 and CDR2 are MNHEY and SMNVEV (reference sequence). CDR3 size: 14 residues. The CDR3 DNA reads as TGTGCCAGCAGTCTGAGGGGACAGGCTACTGAAGCTTTCTTT. It codes for CASSLRGQATEAFF.

V gene TRBV7-8 combines with J gene TRBJ2-6; D is undetermined. V lost 3 bases to trimming and J lost 0 bases, with 6 bases between them. Germline values: CDR1 SGHVS, CDR2 FQNEAQ. This CDR3 spans 15 amino acids. CDR3 in amino acids: CASSFSDSGANVLTF. The CDR3 bases are TGTGCCAGCAGCTTCAGCGACTCTGGGGCCAACGTCCTGACTTTC.

Of note for this clone: Other nucleotide sequences from this sample produce the same CDR3. The chain joins TRBV30 to TRBJ1-4, with D unresolved. Per the germline V gene, CDR1 is GTSNPN and CDR2 is SVGIG (reference sequence). Trimming pared 0 bases from V and 3 bases from J, leaving 5 bases between. The CDR3 covers 13 residues. DNA for the CDR3: TGTGCCTGGAGTGTACAGTCTAATGAAAAACTGTTTTTT. Residues: CAWSVQSNEKLFF.

The CDR3 DNA sequence: TGCAGCGTTGAAGACGGCTGGACTAGCGGTTACAATGAGCAGTTCTTC. Encoded protein: CSVEDGWTSGYNEQFF. The chain recombines TRBV29-1 with TRBJ2-1, with 10 bases that match TRBD2. This CDR3 region has 16 residues. Trimming at V came to 0 bases and at J to 4 bases, leaving 6 bases not matched to a gene. CDR1 and CDR2 (germline): SQVTM, ANQGSEA.

The genes are TRBV28 and TRBJ1-3; D remains ambiguous. The ends were cut back, 2 bases at V and 4 bases at J, with 12 bases in the middle. This CDR3 contains 15 residues. Germline V CDR1 and CDR2: MDHEN, SYDVKM. The CDR3 here is CASSLEPDVGNTIYF. The CDR3 DNA is TGTGCCAGCAGTTTAGAGCCTGATGTCGGAAACACCATATATTTT.